Presented here are 20 T cell receptor beta chains from one specimen sequenced in a study of T cells in Graves' hyperthyroidism and ophthalmopathy. RNA transcripts gave rise to amplified TCR beta CDR3 regions. TCR CDR3 underwent first-round RT-PCR with the HTBI primer set. TCRdb reprocessed the multiplex PCR reads with MiXCR, giving one entry per CDR3 protein. The profile shows about 360,000 distinct CDR3 sequences, roughly an eighth of them singletons. Sequenced sample: blood. The origin of the receptors is a woman aged 18-35 years with Graves' hyperthyroidism.

This clonotype was picked up many times. The rearrangement links TRBV20-1 to TRBJ2-3, with TRBD2 matching 10 bases. The CDR3 has 17 amino acids. The ends lost 0 bases at V and 2 bases at J; junction bases unmatched: 8. Germline V lookup: CDR1 DFQATT, CDR2 SNEGSKA (reference sequence). The CDR3 DNA reads as TGCAGTGCTAGAGATTTAGTAGCGGGGGGTTACACAGATACGCAGTATTTT. Amino acid sequence: CSARDLVAGGYTDTQYF.

This clonotype came up many times. Here the CDR3 DNA reads TGTGCCAGCAGTGCCCTAGCGGGGGCCAACTACAATGAGCAGTTCTTC. Protein sequence: CASSALAGANYNEQFF. J is TRBJ2-1 and V is TRBV9; 10 bases agree with TRBD2. The CDR3 is 16 amino acids. The V gene end was trimmed by 5 bases and the J gene end by 3 bases; junction bases not matched to a gene: 8. CDR1 and CDR2 (germline): SGDLS, YYNGEE.

This clonotype appeared many times. The chain has TRBV20-1 and TRBJ2-1; 13 positions match TRBD2. The CDR3 covers 15 residues. The germline V gene encodes CDR1 DFQATT and CDR2 SNEGSKA (reference sequence). Trimming removed 3 bases from V and 7 bases from J; junction bases left unmatched: 6. CDR3 sequence (DNA): TGCAGTGCTAGGGGAGGACTAGCGGGAGTTAATGAGCAGTTCTTC. This translates into CSARGGLAGVNEQFF.

Points on this clonotype: A much larger clone differs by one base, so this may be a read error. CDR3 region: CASAGGEQYF. In DNA, the CDR3 is TGCGCCAGCGCAGGGGGGGAGCAGTACTTC. The chain has TRBV4-1 and TRBJ2-7, with D maybe TRBD1 (7 bases). Trimming cost V 8 bases and J 7 bases, with 9 bases left between them. CDR1 and CDR2 (germline): MGHRA, YSYEKL. This CDR3 has 10 residues.

This clonotype appeared many times. The chain links TRBV2 to TRBJ1-1, with D unclear. This CDR3 is built from 13 residues. V was pared by 3 bases and J by 0 bases, with 5 bases between. Germline V lookup: CDR1 SNHLY, CDR2 FYNNEI. CDR3 bases: TGTGCCAGCAGTGATGGGATGAACACTGAAGCTTTCTTT. This translates into CASSDGMNTEAFF. The variable domain in full, completed from reference TRBV2 and TRBJ1-1, reads EPEVTQTPSHQVTQMGQEVILRCVPISNHLYFYWYRQILGQKVEFLVSFYNNEISEKSEIFDDQFSVERPDGSNFTLKIRSTKLEDSAMYFCASSDGMNTEAFFGQGTRLTVV.

Turning to this clonotype: A clone one base away is much larger, so this may be a read error. V is TRBV11-2 and J is TRBJ2-1, with D possibly matching TRBD1 (5 bases). Germline V gives CDR1 SGHAT, CDR2 FQNNGV. The CDR3 covers 17 residues. V was cut by 5 bases and J by 2 bases, with 19 bases left in between. The CDR3 loop reads CASSPWGYQGPYNEQFF. The CDR3 coding sequence is TGTGCCAGCAGCCCTTGGGGCTATCAAGGACCCTACAATGAGCAGTTCTTC.

In this sample, this clonotype turned up many times. V is TRBV28 and J is TRBJ2-3; D may be TRBD1 (5 bases). Germline loops: CDR1 MDHEN, CDR2 SYDVKM. V lost 6 bases, J lost 6 bases, and 16 bases lay in between. CDR3 size: 14 residues. The CDR3 reads CASSWRWGMDTQYF. The CDR3 bases are TGTGCCAGCAGCTGGCGGTGGGGCATGGATACGCAGTATTTT.

This clonotype was seen ten or more times. The rearrangement joins TRBV6-2 or TRBV6-3 to TRBJ2-7; D not certain. Trimming took off 3 bases at V and 2 bases at J, with 5 bases between the two ends. The CDR3 extends over 12 amino acids. The germline gives CDR1 MNHEY, CDR2 SVGEGT. CDR3 nucleotides: TGTGCCAGCAGTTATGAGACCTACGAGCAGTACTTC. Amino acids: CASSYETYEQYF.

Concerning this clonotype: A much more abundant neighbour one base away suggests this may be a read error. The chain has TRBV5-1 and TRBJ2-3, with D possibly matching TRBD1 (6 bases). The CDR3 has 14 amino acids. CDR1 SGHRS and CDR2 YFSETQ come from the germline V gene. V shed 4 bases and J shed 7 bases, with 16 bases lying between them. CDR3 sequence (DNA): TGCGCCAGCAGCGGGGGCAGGGGTTGGAATACGCAGTATTTT. Protein sequence: CASSGGRGWNTQYF. The full variable domain, its missing parts supplied by reference TRBV5-1 and TRBJ2-3, is KAGVTQTPRYLIKTRGQQVTLSCSPISGHRSVSWYQQTPGQGLQFLFEYFSETQRNKGNFPGRFSGRQFSNSRSEMNVSTLELGDSALYLCASSGGRGWNTQYFGPGTRLTVL.

Remarks on this clonotype: This sequence may be a read error, since a much larger clone differs from it by one base. V usage is TRBV7-9 and J usage is TRBJ1-6; D ambiguous. CDR1 is SEHNR, CDR2 FQNEAQ, per germline (reference sequence). The CDR3 runs to 14 residues. CDR3 bases: TGTGCCAGCAGCTTAGAGTCAGCCAATTCACTCCTCCACTTT. This sequence encodes CASSLESANSLLHF.

This clonotype was detected ten times or more. The CDR3, as DNA: TGTGCCAGCAGCCAATCGACAGGCTACAATGAGCAGTTCTTC. Protein: CASSQSTGYNEQFF. The genes are TRBV14 and TRBJ2-1, with D possibly matching TRBD1 (6 bases). CDR1 and CDR2 from the germline V gene are SGHDN and FVKESK. The CDR3 runs to 14 residues. V lost 2 bases and J 3 bases, leaving 8 bases between the germline ends.

The rearrangement joins TRBV4-3 to TRBJ2-3, with D maybe TRBD1 (5 bases). The CDR3 totals 17 residues. Germline loops: CDR1 LGHNA, CDR2 YSLEER. V lost 4 bases to trimming and J lost 0 bases, with 17 bases between them. The CDR3 here is CASSPSSRVSSTDTQYF. Here the CDR3 DNA reads TGCGCCAGCAGCCCTTCCTCCAGGGTCTCTAGCACAGATACGCAGTATTTT.

In its sample, this clonotype was seen a few times. The gene calls are TRBV15 and TRBJ2-3; TRBD2 is a possible D gene (6 bases). The CDR3 runs to 13 residues. Germline lookup yields CDR1 LNHNV and CDR2 YYDKDF (reference sequence). Trimming shortened V by 9 bases and J by 4 bases, and 14 bases separated the two germline ends. The CDR3 nucleotides read TGTGCCACAACCCGGGGGTTCGCAGATACGCAGTATTTT. This sequence encodes CATTRGFADTQYF.

This clonotype has ten or more counts. The chain couples TRBV2 to TRBJ1-2; D is undetermined. The V gene lost 3 bases and the J gene lost 5 bases, with 13 bases spanning the gap. Per germline, CDR1 SNHLY and CDR2 FYNNEI. This CDR3 has 14 residues. CDR3 residues: CASSDSVLWYGYTF. CDR3 in DNA: TGTGCCAGCAGTGACTCGGTTCTGTGGTATGGCTACACCTTC.

The table lists this clonotype with many counts. The chain couples TRBV5-5 to TRBJ1-4; 8 positions agree with TRBD1. The germline CDR1 and CDR2 sequences are SGHKS and YYEKEE (reference sequence). There are 13 residues in the CDR3. The V and J ends lost 4 bases and 10 bases, in that order; junction bases with no gene match: 6. CDR3 region: CASSPDRVGKLFF. The CDR3 DNA sequence: TGTGCCAGCAGCCCGGACAGGGTCGGAAAACTGTTTTTT.

At least ten counts were recorded for this clonotype. This chain connects TRBV14 to TRBJ2-1; the match to TRBD2 covers 9 bases. Germline V CDR1 and CDR2: SGHDN, FVKESK. The CDR3 runs 17 residues. The ends lost 0 bases at V and 6 bases at J; junction bases unmatched: 9. CDR3 DNA: TGTGCCAGCAGCCAAGATATCATTGGACTAGCGCTCAATGAGCAGTTCTTC. This sequence encodes CASSQDIIGLALNEQFF.

This clonotype was observed a handful of times. The chain uses TRBV7-6 and TRBJ2-7; tentative D call: TRBD1 (5 bases). This CDR3 has 14 amino acids. V was shortened by 5 bases and J by 6 bases, with 17 bases between the two germline ends. CDR1 is SGHVS and CDR2 is FNYEAQ in the germline V gene. The CDR3: CASSRGRTRGEQYF. CDR3 coding DNA: TGTGCCAGCAGCAGAGGACGTACAAGGGGCGAGCAGTACTTC.

The table lists this clonotype with many counts. The chain recombines TRBV18 with TRBJ1-1; 8 bases line up with TRBD1. The germline V gene encodes CDR1 KGHSH and CDR2 LQKENI. Unmatched junction bases numbered 6, after V lost 4 bases and J lost 2 bases. The CDR3 covers 15 residues. The CDR3 is CASSRDRTLNTEAFF. DNA for the CDR3: TGTGCCAGCTCACGGGACAGGACTCTAAACACTGAAGCTTTCTTT.

This clonotype was observed at least ten times. J is TRBJ1-6 and V is TRBV2, with D tentatively TRBD1 (5 bases). Germline V CDR1 and CDR2: SNHLY, FYNNEI. Trimming took off 8 bases at V and 1 base at J, with 9 bases between the two ends. This CDR3 has 14 residues. For the CDR3, the DNA is TGTGCCAGCGTTAGGGGTTCCTATAATTCACCCCTCCACTTT. Its protein product is CASVRGSYNSPLHF.

This clonotype was counted many times. The chain employs TRBV7-2 and TRBJ2-5, with a tentative D call TRBD2 (6 bases). V was shortened by 6 bases and J by 5 bases, with 13 bases between the two germline ends. Germline CDR1 reads SGHTA; CDR2 reads FQGNSA. The CDR3 is made up of 13 amino acids. CDR3 bases: TGTGCCAGCAGTCCGGGGGAGAGTGAGACCCAGTACTTC. It is translated as CASSPGESETQYF.